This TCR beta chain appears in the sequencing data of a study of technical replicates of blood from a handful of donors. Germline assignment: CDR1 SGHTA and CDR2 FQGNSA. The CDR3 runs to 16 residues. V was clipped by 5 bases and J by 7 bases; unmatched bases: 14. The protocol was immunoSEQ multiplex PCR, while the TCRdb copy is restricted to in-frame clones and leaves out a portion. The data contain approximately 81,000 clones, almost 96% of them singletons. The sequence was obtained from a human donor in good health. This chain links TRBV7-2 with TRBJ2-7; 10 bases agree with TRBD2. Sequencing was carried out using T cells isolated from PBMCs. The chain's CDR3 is CASSPTSGTVPGEQYF. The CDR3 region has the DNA TGTGCCAGCAGCCCCACTAGCGGGACGGTTCCTGGGGAGCAGTACTTC.